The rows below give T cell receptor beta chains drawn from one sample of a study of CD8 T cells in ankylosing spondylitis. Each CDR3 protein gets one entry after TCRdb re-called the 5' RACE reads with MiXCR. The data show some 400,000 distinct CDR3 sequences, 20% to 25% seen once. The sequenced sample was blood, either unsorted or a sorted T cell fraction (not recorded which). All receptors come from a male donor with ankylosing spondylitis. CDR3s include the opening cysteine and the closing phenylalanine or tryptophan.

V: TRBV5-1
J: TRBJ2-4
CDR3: CASGPSSGGSIQYF

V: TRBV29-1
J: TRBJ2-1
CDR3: CSVDRGPYNEQFF

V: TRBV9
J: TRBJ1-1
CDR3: CASSVVARFGEAFF

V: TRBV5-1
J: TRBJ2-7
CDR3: CASSLDSGWSSYEQYF

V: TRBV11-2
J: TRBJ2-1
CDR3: CASSTQRALAVNEQFF

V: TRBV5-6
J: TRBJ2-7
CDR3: CASSLEREQYF

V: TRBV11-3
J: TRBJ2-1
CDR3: CASSPLAGPYNEQFF

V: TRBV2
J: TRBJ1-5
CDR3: CASSQVRTDQPQHF

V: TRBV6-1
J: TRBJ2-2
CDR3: CASIPYRGTGELFF

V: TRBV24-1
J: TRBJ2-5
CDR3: CATSDLSQGGQETQYF

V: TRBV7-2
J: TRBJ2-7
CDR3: CASSLGARVTYEQYF

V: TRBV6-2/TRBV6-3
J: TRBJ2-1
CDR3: CASSYLQREGGEQFF

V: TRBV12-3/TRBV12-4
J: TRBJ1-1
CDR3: CASQASADTEAFF

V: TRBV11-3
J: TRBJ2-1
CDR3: CASRLAGVYNEQFF

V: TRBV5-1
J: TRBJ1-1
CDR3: CASSRGQGGEAFF

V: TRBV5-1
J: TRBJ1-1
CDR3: CASSPRTDLNTEAFF

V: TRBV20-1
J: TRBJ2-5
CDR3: CSARSTSGSLKTQYF

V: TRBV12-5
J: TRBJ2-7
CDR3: CASGLKRDSAYEQYF

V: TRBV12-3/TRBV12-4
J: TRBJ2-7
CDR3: CASRGLLYEQYF

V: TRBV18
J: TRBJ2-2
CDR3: CASSSLARNTGELFF

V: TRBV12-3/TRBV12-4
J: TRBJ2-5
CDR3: CASSLQNYQETQYF

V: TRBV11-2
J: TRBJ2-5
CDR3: CASSFWRGRETQYF

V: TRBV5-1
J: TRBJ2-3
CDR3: CASRWRPGLAGTDTQYF

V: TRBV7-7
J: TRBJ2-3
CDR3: CASSLDGRSHTQYF

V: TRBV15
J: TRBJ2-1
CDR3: CATSRVAETYNEQFF

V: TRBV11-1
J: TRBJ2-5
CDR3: CASSLSPWRVNYQETQYF

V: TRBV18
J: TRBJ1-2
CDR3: CASSPPAQDWSYTF

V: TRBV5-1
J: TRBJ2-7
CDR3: CASSLGQGFDEQYF

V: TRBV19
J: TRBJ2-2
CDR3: CASSIIRSRELFF

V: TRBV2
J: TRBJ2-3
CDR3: CASSEWSGSEIVSDTQYF

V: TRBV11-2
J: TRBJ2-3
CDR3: CASSPSGRTDTQYF

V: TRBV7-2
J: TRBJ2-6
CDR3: CASSLVAPDWANVLTF

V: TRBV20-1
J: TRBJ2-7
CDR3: CSAFAGLAGAYEQYF

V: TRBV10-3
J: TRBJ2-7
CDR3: CAISSRDRIYEQYF

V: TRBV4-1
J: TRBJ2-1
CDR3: CASTQGGGATYNEQFF

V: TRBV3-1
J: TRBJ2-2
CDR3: CASSQGTSGIELFF

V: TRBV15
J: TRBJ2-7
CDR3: CATSRDTNRGYEQYF

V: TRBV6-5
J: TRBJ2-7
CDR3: CASSFLTGGSYEQYF

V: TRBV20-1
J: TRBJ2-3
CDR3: CSASLLAVDTQYF

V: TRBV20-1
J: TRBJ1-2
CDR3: CSARDLRPRQQGYGYTF